This T cell receptor beta chain was documented in a study of T cells in Graves' hyperthyroidism and ophthalmopathy. Study as a whole: Peripheral blood was acquired at first diagnosis, ahead of any therapy whatsoever.

RNA transcripts provided the source from which TCR beta CDR3 regions were amplified. HTBI primers drove first-round RT-PCR of the TCR CDR3. TCRdb itself ran the multiplex PCR reads through MiXCR, one entry per CDR3 protein. The table records around 350,000 distinct CDR3 sequences, 15% to 20% of them present only once. This clonotype occurred a few times. Its antigen remains unknown. Overall study findings and caveats: A model of 13 V-J pairs discriminated ophthalmopathy from stable hyperthyroidism.

Germline loops: CDR1 ENHRY, CDR2 SYGVKD. CDR3 length: 17 amino acids. The ends were cut back, 6 bases at V and 1 base at J, with 21 bases in the middle. The genes are TRBV10-3 and TRBJ1-1; D is uncertain. This receptor was obtained from a woman between 18 and 29 years old with Graves' hyperthyroidism. Sequencing was performed on blood. The CDR3 nucleotides read TGTGCCATCAGGCCCGCCGACCTTCTCCACGGGAACACTGAAGCTTTCTTT. This translates into CAIRPADLLHGNTEAFF.